The 15 T cell receptor beta chains below all came from one sample that was sequenced in a study of cytomegalovirus exposure and HLA in healthy donors (dated 2017 in TCRdb). The library was generated by the immunoSEQ multiplex PCR assay. The multiplex PCR relied on a mix of 60 forward primers for TCR Vbeta segments and 13 reverse primers for TCR Jbeta segments. TCRdb stores this immuneACCESS table with in-frame sequences only. Part of the clones is absent; in the studies checked, under half of the shortfall reflects unresolved V genes, and no reason is known for the rest. The sample table shows 95,000 to 110,000 clones, and around four fifths are seen once. 1.5% to 2% of the sample goes to the ten largest clones. Material: PBMCs. Receptors originate from a woman between 40 and 55 years old in good health and CMV-seronegative.

The chain links TRBV19 to TRBJ2-6; no definite D call. Germline V lookup: CDR1 LNHDA, CDR2 SQIVND (reference sequence). There are 13 residues in the CDR3. Trimming took off 6 bases at V and 0 bases at J, with 3 bases between the two ends. Here the CDR3 reads CASRASGANVLTF. The CDR3 DNA follows: TGTGCCAGTAGGGCCTCTGGGGCCAACGTCCTGACTTTC.

This clone was recorded once. V is TRBV13 and J is TRBJ2-7; 13 nucleotides match TRBD2. CDR3 length: 14 amino acids. V was pared by 5 bases and J by 9 bases, with 7 bases of the junction left unmatched. Germline CDR1 PRHDT, CDR2 FYEKMQ (reference sequence). CDR3 sequence: CASSPGLAGEVQYF. CDR3 sequence (DNA): TGTGCCAGCAGCCCCGGACTAGCGGGAGAGGTGCAGTACTTC.

The CDR3 DNA sequence: TGTGCCAGTAGCCCTACTAGCGGGGTAGTCTCCTACAATGAGCAGTTCTTC. It specifies CASSPTSGVVSYNEQFF. V usage is TRBV19 and J usage is TRBJ2-1; 10 positions agree with TRBD2. Germline CDR1 and CDR2: LNHDA and SQIVND (reference sequence). J was trimmed by 0 bases and V by 6 bases; bases with no gene match: 8. CDR3 length: 17 amino acids. Looking up the rest from reference TRBV19 and TRBJ2-1 gives the full variable domain: DGGITQSPKYLFRKEGQNVTLSCEQNLNHDAMYWYRQDPGQGLRLIYYSQIVNDFQKGDIAEGYSVSREKKESFPLTVTSAQKNPTAFYLCASSPTSGVVSYNEQFFGPGTRLTVL.

The chain joins TRBV6-1 to TRBJ1-1; 8 bases fit TRBD1. Germline lookup yields CDR1 MNHNS and CDR2 SASEGT. The ends lost 5 bases at V and 3 bases at J; junction bases unmatched: 8. The CDR3 totals 15 residues. This CDR3 reads CASSFLGQGDTEAFF. In DNA, the CDR3 is TGTGCCAGCAGTTTTCTTGGACAGGGCGACACTGAAGCTTTCTTT.

This clone occurred a few times. The chain is built from TRBV27 and TRBJ2-1, with TRBD2 identical over 9 bases. With 8 bases clipped from V and 7 bases from J, the junction kept 12 bases outside the gene matches. Per germline, CDR1 MNHEY and CDR2 SMNVEV (reference sequence). The CDR3 loop spans 15 amino acids. The CDR3 DNA follows: TGTGCCAGCTTAGACGGAGCGGGGGGAGTGAATGAGCAGTTCTTC. Translated: CASLDGAGGVNEQFF.

The genes are TRBV7-6 and TRBJ2-1; 13 nucleotides agree with TRBD2. Losses at the gene ends were 0 bases for V and 7 bases for J; bases not matched to a gene: 6. The CDR3 is 17 residues long. CDR1 is SGHVS and CDR2 is FNYEAQ in the germline V gene. The CDR3 DNA follows: TGTGCCAGCAGCTTAGCACTGGGACTAGCGGGATTTAATGAGCAGTTCTTC. Its translation: CASSLALGLAGFNEQFF.

The chain couples TRBV19 to TRBJ1-4; 10 bases match TRBD1. The CDR3 contains 15 residues. The V gene end was trimmed by 5 bases and the J gene end by 8 bases; junction bases not matched to a gene: 8. Germline values: CDR1 LNHDA, CDR2 SQIVND (reference sequence). The CDR3 here is CASSEAGQGSEKLFF. DNA for the CDR3: TGTGCCAGTAGTGAAGCGGGACAGGGGAGCGAAAAACTGTTTTTT.

This chain joins TRBV6-6 and TRBJ1-1; D is possibly TRBD1 (6 bases). Trimming shortened V by 5 bases and J by 0 bases, and 10 bases separated the two germline ends. Germline V gives CDR1 MNHNY, CDR2 SVGAGI (reference sequence). The CDR3 is 14 residues long. CDR3 loop: CASSGGHLNTEAFF. DNA of the CDR3: TGTGCCAGCAGTGGGGGACACCTGAACACTGAAGCTTTCTTT.

V and J are TRBV7-8 and TRBJ2-3; D perhaps matches TRBD2 (5 bases). CDR3 length: 16 residues. The V gene lost 1 base and the J gene lost 3 bases, with 14 bases spanning the gap. In germline, CDR1 is SGHVS, CDR2 FQNEAQ. The DNA for the CDR3 is TGTGCCAGCAGCTTAGTATTTAGCGCAATTACAGATACGCAGTATTTT. Translation gives CASSLVFSAITDTQYF.

The CDR3 nucleotides read TGTGCCAGCAGTTTAGCCTACTTGGCGGGGGGGGCCGGAGCCAAAAACATTCAGTACTTC. This encodes CASSLAYLAGGAGAKNIQYF. The V call is TRBV27, the J call TRBJ2-4; 9 positions match TRBD2. The ends lost 2 bases at V and 0 bases at J; junction bases unmatched: 14. CDR3 length: 20 residues. Germline lookup yields CDR1 MNHEY and CDR2 SMNVEV (reference sequence).

The chain links TRBV6-1 to TRBJ1-5, with 8 bases identical to TRBD1. V was pared by 6 bases and J by 6 bases, with 7 bases of the junction left unmatched. The V gene's germline CDR1 is MNHNS and CDR2 SASEGT. The CDR3 loop spans 14 amino acids. CDR3 loop: CASRESQGAQPQHF. CDR3 sequence (DNA): TGTGCCAGCAGGGAGAGCCAGGGGGCTCAGCCCCAGCATTTT.

Details on this clone: One end of the junction fails to match germline, which may point to a read error. The J gene is TRBJ2-7, the V gene TRBV7-9; no clear D gene. Per the germline V gene, CDR1 is SEHNR and CDR2 is FQNEAQ (reference sequence). The CDR3 runs to 10 residues. CDR3 DNA sequence: TGTTCCAGCAGCCCAGGCGAGCAGTACTTC. Translated, it gives CSSSPGEQYF.

This clone was picked up one time. The chain has TRBV19 and TRBJ2-7, with a possible D match to TRBD1 (6 bases). The CDR3 sequence is 13 residues long. The V gene lost 3 bases and the J gene lost 3 bases, with 9 bases spanning the gap. CDR1 and CDR2 from the germline V gene are LNHDA and SQIVND (reference sequence). CDR3 sequence: CASSMGAHYEQYF. DNA for the CDR3: TGTGCCAGTAGTATGGGGGCACACTACGAGCAGTACTTC.

The chain links TRBV6-1 to TRBJ1-1, with D maybe TRBD1 (6 bases). The V gene lost 4 bases and the J gene lost 2 bases, with 11 bases spanning the gap. Germline CDR1 and CDR2: MNHNS and SASEGT. The CDR3 extends over 14 amino acids. In DNA, the CDR3 is TGTGCCAGCAGTGTCAGGGGCGCTAACACTGAAGCTTTCTTT. Its protein product is CASSVRGANTEAFF.

This chain uses TRBV5-1 with TRBJ2-1; the match to TRBD2 covers 8 bases. V was clipped by 0 bases and J by 1 base; unmatched bases: 6. This CDR3 spans 17 amino acids. Germline values: CDR1 SGHRS, CDR2 YFSETQ. CDR3: CASSLVSTSGSYNEQFF. CDR3 bases: TGCGCCAGCAGCTTGGTCAGTACTAGCGGTTCCTACAATGAGCAGTTCTTC.